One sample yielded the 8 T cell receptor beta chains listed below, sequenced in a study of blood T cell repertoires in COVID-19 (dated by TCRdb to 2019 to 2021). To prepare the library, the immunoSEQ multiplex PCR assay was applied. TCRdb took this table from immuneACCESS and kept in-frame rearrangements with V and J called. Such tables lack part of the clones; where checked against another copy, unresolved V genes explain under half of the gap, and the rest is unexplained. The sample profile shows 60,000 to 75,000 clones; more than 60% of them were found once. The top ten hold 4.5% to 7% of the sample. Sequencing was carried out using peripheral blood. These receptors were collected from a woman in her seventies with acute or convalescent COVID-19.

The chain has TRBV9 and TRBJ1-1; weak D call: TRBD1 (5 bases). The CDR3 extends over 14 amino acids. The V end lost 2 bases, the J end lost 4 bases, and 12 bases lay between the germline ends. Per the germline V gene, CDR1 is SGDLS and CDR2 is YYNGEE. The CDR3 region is CASSVQGGSTEAFF. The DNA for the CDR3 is TGTGCCAGCAGCGTCCAGGGAGGTTCCACTGAAGCTTTCTTT. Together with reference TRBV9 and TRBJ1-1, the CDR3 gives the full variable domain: DSGVTQTPKHLITATGQRVTLRCSPRSGDLSVYWYQQSLDQGLQFLIQYYNGEERAKGNILERFSAQQFPDLHSELNLSSLELGDSALYFCASSVQGGSTEAFFGQGTRLTVV.

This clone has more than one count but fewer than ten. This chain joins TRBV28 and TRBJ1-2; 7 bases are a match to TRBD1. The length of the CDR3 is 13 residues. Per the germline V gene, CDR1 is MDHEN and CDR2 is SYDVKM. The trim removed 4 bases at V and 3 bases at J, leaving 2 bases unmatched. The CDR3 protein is CASSSGQYYGYTF. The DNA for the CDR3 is TGTGCCAGCAGTTCGGGACAGTACTATGGCTACACCTTC.

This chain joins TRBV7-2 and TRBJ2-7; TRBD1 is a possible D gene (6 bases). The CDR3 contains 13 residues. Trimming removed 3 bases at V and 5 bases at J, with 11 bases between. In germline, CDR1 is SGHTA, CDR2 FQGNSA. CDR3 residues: CASSFNTGNEQYF. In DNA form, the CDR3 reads TGTGCCAGCAGCTTCAACACAGGGAACGAGCAGTACTTC.

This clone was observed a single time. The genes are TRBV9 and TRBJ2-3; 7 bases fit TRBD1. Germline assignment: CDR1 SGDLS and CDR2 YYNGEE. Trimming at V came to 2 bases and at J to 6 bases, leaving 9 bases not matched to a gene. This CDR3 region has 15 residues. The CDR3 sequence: CASSVRGPDSDTQYF. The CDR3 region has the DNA TGTGCCAGCAGCGTTAGGGGGCCCGATTCGGATACGCAGTATTTT.

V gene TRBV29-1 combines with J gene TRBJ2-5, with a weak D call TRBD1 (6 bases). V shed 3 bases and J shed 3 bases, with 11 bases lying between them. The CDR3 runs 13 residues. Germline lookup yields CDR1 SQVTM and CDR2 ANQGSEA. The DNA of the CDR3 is TGCAGCGTTGAGCAGGGGAGCAAAGAGACCCAGTACTTC. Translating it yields CSVEQGSKETQYF.

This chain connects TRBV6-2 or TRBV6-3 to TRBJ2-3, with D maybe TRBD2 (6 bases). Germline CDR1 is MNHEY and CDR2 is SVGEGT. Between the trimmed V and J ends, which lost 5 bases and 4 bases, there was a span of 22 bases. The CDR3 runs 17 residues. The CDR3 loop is CASSPKRGATRSDTQYF. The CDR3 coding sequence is TGTGCCAGCAGTCCAAAACGCGGGGCCACAAGGTCAGATACGCAGTATTTT.

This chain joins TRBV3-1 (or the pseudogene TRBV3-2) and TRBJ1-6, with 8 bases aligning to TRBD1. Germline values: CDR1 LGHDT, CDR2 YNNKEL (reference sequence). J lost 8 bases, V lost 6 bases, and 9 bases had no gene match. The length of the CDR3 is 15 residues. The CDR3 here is CASRPLDREDSPLHF. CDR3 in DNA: TGTGCCAGCAGACCGTTGGACAGGGAGGATTCACCCCTCCACTTT.

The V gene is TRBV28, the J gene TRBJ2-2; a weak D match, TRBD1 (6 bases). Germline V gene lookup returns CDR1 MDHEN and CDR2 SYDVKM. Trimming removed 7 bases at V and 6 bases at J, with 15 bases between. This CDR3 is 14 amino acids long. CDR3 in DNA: TGTGCCAGCATCTCTATAGGGGGTGCCGGGGAGCTGTTTTTT. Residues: CASISIGGAGELFF.